These T cell receptor beta chains were read from a single sample in a study of shared clonotypes between healthy human individuals. Sequenced by immunoSEQ multiplex PCR; TCRdb stores in-frame clones only, minus some. The sample carries about 1 million clones, approximately 76% recorded once. Sequenced: memory CD4+ T cells sorted from blood. The receptors were gathered from a man younger than 35 in good health. CDR3s include the opening cysteine and the closing phenylalanine or tryptophan. A D gene is named only where the DNA matches it firmly. Only part of the rows carry a size: once, few, many, or a class if the clone is expanded.

v_call	d_call	clone_size	j_call	cdr3_nt	cdr3_aa
TRBV19	TRBD2	-	TRBJ2-1	TGTGCCAGTAGAATTCGTGGGACTAGCGAGTACAATGAGCAGTTCTTC	CASRIRGTSEYNEQFF
TRBV28	-	-	TRBJ1-2	TGTGCCAGCAGTTTTGGTTCGACTGGCTACACCTTC	CASSFGSTGYTF
TRBV9	-	-	TRBJ1-6	TGTGCCAGCAGCGTAGGAATAGGGGATAATTCACCCCTCCACTTT	CASSVGIGDNSPLHF
TRBV5-4	-	once	TRBJ2-1	TGTGCCAGCAGCTTGGACCTGGCGGGTGGCTCCTACAATGAGCAGTTCTTC	CASSLDLAGGSYNEQFF
TRBV21-1	-	-	TRBJ2-1	TGTGCCAGCAGTAGTTCCAGGGCCGGGGATGAGCAGTTCTTC	CASSSSRAGDEQFF
TRBV21-1	-	-	TRBJ1-1	TGTGCCAGCACCCCCGTTAGGGGGACTGAAGCTTTCTTT	CASTPVRGTEAFF
TRBV4-3	TRBD2	many	TRBJ2-3	TGCGCCAGCAGCCTTACGGGGGGGACAGATACGCAGTATTTT	CASSLTGGTDTQYF
TRBV7-9	TRBD2	-	TRBJ2-7	TGTGCCAGCAGCTTATTGGGGGGGTCTCTCTACGAGCAGTACTTC	CASSLLGGSLYEQYF
TRBV18	-	-	TRBJ2-7	TGTGCCAGCTCACCGGGGAGGCTGCAGTCGTCCTACGAGCAGTACTTC	CASSPGRLQSSYEQYF
TRBV7-7	TRBD1	-	TRBJ2-3	TGTGCTAGCAGCTTAGGGTCCGGGACAGCGCAGTATTTT	CASSLGSGTAQYF
TRBV30	-	-	TRBJ1-1	TGTGCCTGGAGTGTAGGTGGAATAGGTGAAGCTTTCTTT	CAWSVGGIGEAFF
TRBV5-1	TRBD2	-	TRBJ2-3	TGCGCCAGCAGCTTGAGTTCTAGCGGCCGAGATACGCAGTATTTT	CASSLSSSGRDTQYF
TRBV27	TRBD2	-	TRBJ2-1	TGTGCCAGCAGACTGGGACTAGCGGGATACAATGAGCAGTTCTTC	CASRLGLAGYNEQFF
TRBV29-1	-	-	TRBJ2-7	TGCAGCGTTGAAGATCGTCAACCAGGGAGATATGGAGAGCAGTACTTC	CSVEDRQPGRYGEQYF
TRBV7-9	-	few	TRBJ2-1	TGTGCCAGCAGCTTGGAGAGCTCCTACAATGAGCAGTTCTTC	CASSLESSYNEQFF
TRBV6-6	-	-	TRBJ1-2	TGTGCCAGCAGTTACTCGGGCGGTTTTAACTATGGCTACACCTTC	CASSYSGGFNYGYTF
TRBV11-3	TRBD1	-	TRBJ1-2	TGTGCCAGCAGCCTTCAAACTAGGGACAGGGGAAATGGCTACACCTTC	CASSLQTRDRGNGYTF
TRBV27	-	-	TRBJ2-1	TGTGCCAGCCAGGGGCGGGGGCCAACGAATGAGCAGTTCTTC	CASQGRGPTNEQFF
TRBV29-1	-	-	TRBJ2-5	TGCAGCGCTCCTGTCATGGGTGGGGAGACCCAGTACTTC	CSAPVMGGETQYF
TRBV7-8	-	few	TRBJ1-1	TGTGCCAGCAGCCTTGAGGGGGGGAACACTGAAGCTTTCTTT	CASSLEGGNTEAFF
TRBV7-2	-	-	TRBJ2-5	TGTGCCAGCAGCTTAGAGGGCAGGAAGCAAGAGACCCAGTACTTC	CASSLEGRKQETQYF
TRBV5-4	-	-	TRBJ2-1	TGTGCCAGCAGTCGGTTAGACCCAAGGGGAAATGAGCAGTTCTTC	CASSRLDPRGNEQFF
TRBV18	TRBD2	-	TRBJ2-7	TGTGCCAGCTCGCACGTGGGGACTAGCGGGATCTTATACGAGCAGTACTTC	CASSHVGTSGILYEQYF
TRBV5-4	TRBD1	once	TRBJ2-5	TGTGCCAGCAGCTGGTTGGGACAGGGCGGGGAGACCCAGTACTTC	CASSWLGQGGETQYF
TRBV7-9	-	many	TRBJ2-7	TGTGCCAGCAGCTTATTCTACGAGCAGTACTTC	CASSLFYEQYF
TRBV5-1	TRBD1	-	TRBJ2-7	TGCGCCAGCAGCCCGAGGACAGGAAGATCCTACGAGCAGTACTTC	CASSPRTGRSYEQYF
TRBV5-6	-	-	TRBJ2-7	TGTGCCAGCAGCAGGGGGTCGAGCGAGCAGTACTTC	CASSRGSSEQYF
TRBV2	-	-	TRBJ2-3	TGTGCCAGCAGTGAAAGGAGAGTGGGTCCGGATACGCAGTATTTT	CASSERRVGPDTQYF